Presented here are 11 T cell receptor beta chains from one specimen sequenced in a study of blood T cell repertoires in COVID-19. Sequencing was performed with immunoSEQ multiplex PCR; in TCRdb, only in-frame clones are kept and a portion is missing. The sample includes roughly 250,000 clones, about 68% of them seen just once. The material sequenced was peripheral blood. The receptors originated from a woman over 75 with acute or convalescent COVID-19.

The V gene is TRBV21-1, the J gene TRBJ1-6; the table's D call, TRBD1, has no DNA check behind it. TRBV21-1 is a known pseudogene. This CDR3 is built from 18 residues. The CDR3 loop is CASSSDIRGRGLLAPLHF. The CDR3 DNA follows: TGTGCCAGCAGCAGTGATATCAGGGGGCGAGGGCTCTTGGCACCCCTCCACTTT.

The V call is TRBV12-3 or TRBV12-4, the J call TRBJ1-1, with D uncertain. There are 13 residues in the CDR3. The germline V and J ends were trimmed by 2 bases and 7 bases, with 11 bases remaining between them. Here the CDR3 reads CASSLTLVSEAFF. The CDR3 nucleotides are TGTGCCAGCAGTTTAACGCTTGTCAGTGAAGCTTTCTTT.

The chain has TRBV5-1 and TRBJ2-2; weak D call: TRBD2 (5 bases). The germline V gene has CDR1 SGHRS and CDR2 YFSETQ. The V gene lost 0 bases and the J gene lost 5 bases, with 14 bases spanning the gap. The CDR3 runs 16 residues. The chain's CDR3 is CASSLVVASTTGELFF. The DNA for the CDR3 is TGCGCCAGCAGCTTGGTGGTAGCGTCTACGACCGGGGAGCTGTTTTTT.

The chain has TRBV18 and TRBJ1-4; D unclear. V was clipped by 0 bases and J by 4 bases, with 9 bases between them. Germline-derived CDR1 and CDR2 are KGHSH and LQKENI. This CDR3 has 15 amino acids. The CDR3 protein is CASSPPRGLNEKLFF. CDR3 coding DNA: TGTGCCAGCTCACCACCACGAGGGCTTAATGAAAAACTGTTTTTT. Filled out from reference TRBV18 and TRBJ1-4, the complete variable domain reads NAGVMQNPRHLVRRRGQEARLRCSPMKGHSHVYWYRQLPEEGLKFMVYLQKENIIDESGMPKERFSAEFPKEGPSILRIQQVVRGDSAAYFCASSPPRGLNEKLFFGSGTQLSVL.

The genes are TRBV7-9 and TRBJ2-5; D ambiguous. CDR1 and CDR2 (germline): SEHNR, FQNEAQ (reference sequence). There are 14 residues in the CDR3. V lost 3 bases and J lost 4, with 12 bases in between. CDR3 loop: CASSFSVVLETQYF. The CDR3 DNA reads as TGTGCCAGCAGCTTTTCGGTAGTCCTAGAGACCCAGTACTTC.

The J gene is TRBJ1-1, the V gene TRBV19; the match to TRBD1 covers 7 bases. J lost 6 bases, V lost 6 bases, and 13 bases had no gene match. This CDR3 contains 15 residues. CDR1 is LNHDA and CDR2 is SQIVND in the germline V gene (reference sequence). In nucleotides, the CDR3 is TGTGCCAGTAGCCCCCTCCTAGACAGGGCCTCTGAAGCTTTCTTT. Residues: CASSPLLDRASEAFF. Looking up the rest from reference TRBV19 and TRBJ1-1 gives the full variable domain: DGGITQSPKYLFRKEGQNVTLSCEQNLNHDAMYWYRQDPGQGLRLIYYSQIVNDFQKGDIAEGYSVSREKKESFPLTVTSAQKNPTAFYLCASSPLLDRASEAFFGQGTRLTVV.

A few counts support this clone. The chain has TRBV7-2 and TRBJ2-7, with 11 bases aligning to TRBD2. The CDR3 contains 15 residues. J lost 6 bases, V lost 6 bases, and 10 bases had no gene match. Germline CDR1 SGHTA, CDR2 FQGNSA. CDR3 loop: CASRPTSGRVGEQYF. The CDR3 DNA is TGTGCCAGCAGACCCACTAGCGGGAGAGTCGGCGAGCAGTACTTC.

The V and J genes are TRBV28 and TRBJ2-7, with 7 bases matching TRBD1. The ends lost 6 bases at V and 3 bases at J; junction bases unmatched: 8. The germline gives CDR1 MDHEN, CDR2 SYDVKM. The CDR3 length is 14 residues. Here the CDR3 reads CASSRVGGGYEQYF. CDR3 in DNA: TGTGCCAGCAGCCGGGTAGGGGGCGGCTACGAGCAGTACTTC. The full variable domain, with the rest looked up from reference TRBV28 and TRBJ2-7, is DVKVTQSSRYLVKRTGEKVFLECVQDMDHENMFWYRQDPGLGLRLIYFSYDVKMKEKGDIPEGYSVSREKKERFSLILESASTNQTSMYLCASSRVGGGYEQYFGPGTRLTVT.

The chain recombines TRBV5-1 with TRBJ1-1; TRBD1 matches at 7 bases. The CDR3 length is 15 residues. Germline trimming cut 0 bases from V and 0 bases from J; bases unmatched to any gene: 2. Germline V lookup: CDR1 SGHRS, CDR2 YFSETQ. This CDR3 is CASSLEQGMNTEAFF. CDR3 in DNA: TGCGCCAGCAGCTTGGAACAGGGGATGAACACTGAAGCTTTCTTT.

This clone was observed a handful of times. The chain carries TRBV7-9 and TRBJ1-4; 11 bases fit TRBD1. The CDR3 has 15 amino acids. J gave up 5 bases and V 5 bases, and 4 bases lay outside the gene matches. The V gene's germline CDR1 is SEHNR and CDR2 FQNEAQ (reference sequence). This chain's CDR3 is CASSLGDRGNEKLFF. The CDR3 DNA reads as TGTGCCAGCAGCCTTGGGGACAGGGGGAATGAAAAACTGTTTTTT.

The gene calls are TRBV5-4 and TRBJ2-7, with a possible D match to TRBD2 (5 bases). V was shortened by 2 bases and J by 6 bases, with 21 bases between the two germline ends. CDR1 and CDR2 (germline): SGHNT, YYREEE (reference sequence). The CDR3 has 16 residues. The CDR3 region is CASSFRSGSGTGEQYF. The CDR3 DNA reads TGTGCCAGCAGCTTTCGATCGGGGAGTGGAACGGGCGAGCAGTACTTC.